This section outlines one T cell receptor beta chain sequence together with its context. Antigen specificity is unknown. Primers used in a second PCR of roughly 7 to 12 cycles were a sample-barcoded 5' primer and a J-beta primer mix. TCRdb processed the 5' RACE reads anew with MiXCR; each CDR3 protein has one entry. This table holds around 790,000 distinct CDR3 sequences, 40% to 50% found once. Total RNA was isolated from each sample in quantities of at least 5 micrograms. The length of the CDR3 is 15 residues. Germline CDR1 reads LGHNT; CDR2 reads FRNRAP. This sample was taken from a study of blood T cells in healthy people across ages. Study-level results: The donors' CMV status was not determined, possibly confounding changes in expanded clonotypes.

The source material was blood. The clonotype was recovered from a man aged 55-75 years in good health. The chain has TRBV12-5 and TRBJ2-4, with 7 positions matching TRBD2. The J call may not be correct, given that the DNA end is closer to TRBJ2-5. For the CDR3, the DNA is TGTGCTAGTGGTTCGAGACTAGCTGGGCAAGAGACCCAGTACTTC. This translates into CASGSRLAGQETQYF.